These 27 T cell receptor beta chains were all obtained from the same sample, sequenced in a study of T cell clusters in autoimmune cytopenias. Multiplex touch-down PCR amplified TRB using TRB-A and TRB-B pools in one tube. TCRdb re-called the multiplex PCR reads and catalogs CDR3 proteins one per entry, DNA excluded. This listing includes 1,900 or so distinct CDR3 sequences. Each sample's input was approximately 270 ng genomic DNA, roughly 40,000 genome equivalents. Source material: peripheral blood. These receptors all come from a human donor with an autoimmune cytopenia, with autoimmune hepatitis or in good health (not recorded which).

By frequency, this clonotype registers large. This chain connects TRBV19 to TRBJ2-1; TCRdb names TRBD1, which stays unverified in the absence of DNA. CDR1 and CDR2 (germline): LNHDA, SQIVND (reference sequence). The CDR3 covers 13 residues. The chain's CDR3 is CASSMTSGGEQFF.

According to its frequency, this clonotype is medium-sized. V is TRBV6-6 and J is TRBJ2-3; the TRBD1 assignment by TCRdb is unverifiable without DNA. The CDR3 totals 15 residues. Germline lookup yields CDR1 MNHNY and CDR2 SVGAGI (reference sequence). The CDR3 sequence is CASSLWGASTDTQYF.

Measured by frequency, this clonotype is medium-sized. The V gene is TRBV6-5, the J gene TRBJ2-6; TCRdb names TRBD1, which stays unverified in the absence of DNA. CDR3 length: 14 amino acids. CDR1 is MNHEY and CDR2 is SVGAGI in the germline V gene. CDR3 region: CASSYGGGANVLTF.

This sequence joins TRBV29-1 and TRBJ2-7; the TCRdb D gene call, TRBD1, has no DNA to confirm it. This CDR3 contains 14 residues. The germline V gene has CDR1 SQVTM and CDR2 ANQGSEA. Here the CDR3 reads CSVGGTGKSHEQYF.

This clonotype registers medium-sized (0.01 to 0.1%) by frequency. The rearrangement joins TRBV20-1 to TRBJ2-5; TCRdb's D call of TRBD2 is untestable without DNA. Germline-derived CDR1 and CDR2 are DFQATT and SNEGSKA (reference sequence). The CDR3 loop spans 15 amino acids. The CDR3 here is CSARSGLAGRETQYF.

This clonotype is labeled medium-sized (0.01 to 0.1%) based on frequency. The CDR3 sequence is CATSRGRDLTDTQYF. The chain joins TRBV15 to TRBJ2-3. Germline assignment: CDR1 LNHNV and CDR2 YYDKDF (reference sequence). This CDR3 is 15 amino acids long.

V gene TRBV2 combines with J gene TRBJ2-2. The CDR3 runs to 11 residues. In germline, CDR1 is SNHLY, CDR2 FYNNEI. The CDR3 loop reads CASLLAGELFF.

By frequency, this clonotype registers medium-sized. The chain couples TRBV12-3 or TRBV12-4 to TRBJ1-2. The CDR3 loop spans 12 amino acids. CDR3 sequence reads: CASSPTLGGYTF.

Its frequency marks this clonotype as medium-sized. V and J are TRBV12-3 or TRBV12-4 and TRBJ2-3; TCRdb picks TRBD1, but there is no DNA to check that call. CDR3 size: 16 residues. The chain's CDR3 is CASSFYPWDSTDTQYF.

This chain links TRBV11-3 with TRBJ2-6. CDR1 SGHNT and CDR2 YENEEA come from the germline V gene. CDR3 length: 16 residues. The CDR3 sequence is CASSSTGRSGANVLTF.

This clonotype is deemed medium-sized by its frequency. The V call is TRBV25-1, the J call TRBJ1-2; TCRdb lists TRBD1, though no DNA is available to test this call. Germline V gene sequence: CDR1 MGHDK, CDR2 SYGVNS. The CDR3 totals 14 residues. CDR3 sequence: CASSEWEGIDGYTF.

Measured by frequency, this clonotype is medium-sized. The chain is built from TRBV29-1 and TRBJ1-2; the TCRdb D gene call, TRBD1, has no DNA to confirm it. Per the germline V gene, CDR1 is SQVTM and CDR2 is ANQGSEA. CDR3 length: 12 amino acids. CDR3: CSQGTGNYGYTF.

By frequency, this clonotype registers medium-sized (0.01 to 0.1%). The chain recombines TRBV7-2 with TRBJ1-3; as DNA is missing, the TRBD1 call by TCRdb cannot be tested. From germline, CDR1 is SGHTA and CDR2 FQGNSA. The CDR3 is 17 residues long. This CDR3 is CASSLYADRSSGNTIYF.

This clonotype is identified as medium-sized (0.01 to 0.1%) from frequency. This chain connects TRBV29-1 to TRBJ2-3; TCRdb's D gene call, TRBD2, goes unchecked for lack of DNA. Germline V gene lookup returns CDR1 SQVTM and CDR2 ANQGSEA. This CDR3 comprises 15 residues. This CDR3 is CSVGGSGREPDTQYF.

Its frequency marks this clonotype as medium-sized. The chain is built from TRBV5-5 and TRBJ2-2; absent DNA, TCRdb's TRBD1 call cannot be checked. Germline CDR1 SGHKS, CDR2 YYEKEE (reference sequence). This CDR3 comprises 15 residues. CDR3 sequence: CASSLYGTGTGELFF.

Judged by frequency, this clonotype is medium-sized (0.01 to 0.1%). This chain connects TRBV30 to TRBJ2-1. The CDR3 covers 12 residues. The V gene's germline CDR1 is GTSNPN and CDR2 SVGIG (reference sequence). The CDR3 reads CAWSAWGNEQFF.

V usage is TRBV20-1 and J usage is TRBJ2-5; the TRBD2 assignment by TCRdb is unverifiable without DNA. Per germline, CDR1 DFQATT and CDR2 SNEGSKA (reference sequence). The CDR3 loop spans 13 amino acids. The CDR3 region is CSAKDGSKETQYF.

This clonotype is classed as medium-sized by frequency. V gene TRBV29-1 combines with J gene TRBJ2-3; the TCRdb D gene call, TRBD1, has no DNA to confirm it. Per the germline V gene, CDR1 is SQVTM and CDR2 is ANQGSEA. The CDR3 is 15 amino acids. CDR3 residues: CSAATAGTGTDTQYF.

The chain recombines TRBV20-1 with TRBJ2-7; as DNA is missing, the TRBD1 call by TCRdb cannot be tested. The CDR3 length is 15 residues. Germline V gene sequence: CDR1 DFQATT, CDR2 SNEGSKA (reference sequence). CDR3 loop: CSARVGASEAIEQYF.

This clonotype registers medium-sized by frequency. This chain joins TRBV15 and TRBJ1-2; TCRdb's assignment of TRBD1 cannot be checked, as there is no DNA. The CDR3 has 15 residues. The V gene's germline CDR1 is LNHNV and CDR2 YYDKDF (reference sequence). The CDR3 sequence is CATSGPGVGNYGYTF.

By frequency, this clonotype registers medium-sized. The chain links TRBV6-5 to TRBJ2-7; TCRdb's D call of TRBD1 is untestable without DNA. The germline CDR1 and CDR2 sequences are MNHEY and SVGAGI. The CDR3 extends over 14 amino acids. CDR3 loop: CASSQGRGIYEQYF.

This clonotype counts as hyperexpanded by frequency. The chain is built from TRBV6-5 and TRBJ2-1; TCRdb proposes TRBD1, but this gene call is untestable without DNA. This CDR3 is built from 11 residues. Germline CDR1 is MNHEY and CDR2 is SVGAGI. CDR3 protein: CASRAALEQFF.

This clonotype is classed as medium-sized by frequency. This chain links TRBV18 with TRBJ1-4; the TCRdb call, TRBD1, lacks DNA for checking. The germline gives CDR1 KGHSH, CDR2 LQKENI. This CDR3 contains 16 residues. CDR3: CASSPWQGATNEKLFF.

This clonotype shows up as medium-sized by frequency. V gene TRBV5-6 combines with J gene TRBJ1-2. In germline, CDR1 is SGHDT, CDR2 YYEEEE. The CDR3 is 11 residues long. CDR3 sequence reads: CASSFYDGYTF.

This clonotype ranks as medium-sized in terms of frequency. The chain uses TRBV19 and TRBJ1-6. The CDR3 sequence is 12 residues long. Germline CDR1 reads LNHDA; CDR2 reads SQIVND (reference sequence). The CDR3 protein is CASSIDRSPLHF.

By frequency, this clonotype registers large. The rearrangement joins TRBV29-1 to TRBJ1-1; TCRdb reports TRBD1, a call that lacks DNA to check it against. This CDR3 region has 13 residues. Germline CDR1 and CDR2: SQVTM and ANQGSEA. CDR3 loop: CSVVTRGGTEAFF.

This clonotype is deemed large by its frequency. The rearrangement links TRBV29-1 to TRBJ2-6. Germline V gene data show CDR1 as SQVTM and CDR2 as ANQGSEA. The CDR3 runs to 15 residues. CDR3 region: CSVGSWDSGANVLTF.